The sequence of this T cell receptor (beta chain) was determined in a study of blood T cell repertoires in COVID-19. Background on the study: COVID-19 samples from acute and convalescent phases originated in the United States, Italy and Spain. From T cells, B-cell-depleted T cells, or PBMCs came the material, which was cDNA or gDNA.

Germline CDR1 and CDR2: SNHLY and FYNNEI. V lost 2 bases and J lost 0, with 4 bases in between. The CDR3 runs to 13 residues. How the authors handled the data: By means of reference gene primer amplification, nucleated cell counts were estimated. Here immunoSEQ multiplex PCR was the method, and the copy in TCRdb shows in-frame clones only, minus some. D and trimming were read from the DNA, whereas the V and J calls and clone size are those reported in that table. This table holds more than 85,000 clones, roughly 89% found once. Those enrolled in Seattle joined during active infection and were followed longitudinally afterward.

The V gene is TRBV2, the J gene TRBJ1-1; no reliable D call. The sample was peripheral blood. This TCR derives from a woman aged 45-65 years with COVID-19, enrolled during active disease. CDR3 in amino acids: CASSETVNTEAFF. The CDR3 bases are TGTGCCAGCAGTGAAACTGTGAACACTGAAGCTTTCTTT.